This T cell receptor (beta chain) was recorded in a study of cytomegalovirus exposure and HLA in healthy donors. Study observations and caveats: A later analysis showed TCR association rates differing by HLA locus, peaking at DRB1 and lowest at HLA-C.

Primers: 60 Vbeta forward and 13 Jbeta reverse. Repertoires were generated with immunoSEQ multiplex PCR, while TCRdb's copy carries only in-frame clones and drops some. The table has 90,000 to 130,000 clones, approximately 70% seen once. This CDR3 has 16 amino acids. V lost 0 bases and J lost 7; bases outside the gene matches: 7. The germline V gene has CDR1 SGDLS and CDR2 YYNGEE. With respect to this clone: Its antigen is unknown.

The receptor was isolated from a young man in good health and CMV-seropositive. Input material: PBMCs. V and J are TRBV9 and TRBJ2-1; 10 bases line up with TRBD2. This chain's CDR3 is CASSVELAGVGNEQFF. The CDR3 bases are TGTGCCAGCAGCGTAGAGCTAGCGGGAGTTGGAAATGAGCAGTTCTTC.